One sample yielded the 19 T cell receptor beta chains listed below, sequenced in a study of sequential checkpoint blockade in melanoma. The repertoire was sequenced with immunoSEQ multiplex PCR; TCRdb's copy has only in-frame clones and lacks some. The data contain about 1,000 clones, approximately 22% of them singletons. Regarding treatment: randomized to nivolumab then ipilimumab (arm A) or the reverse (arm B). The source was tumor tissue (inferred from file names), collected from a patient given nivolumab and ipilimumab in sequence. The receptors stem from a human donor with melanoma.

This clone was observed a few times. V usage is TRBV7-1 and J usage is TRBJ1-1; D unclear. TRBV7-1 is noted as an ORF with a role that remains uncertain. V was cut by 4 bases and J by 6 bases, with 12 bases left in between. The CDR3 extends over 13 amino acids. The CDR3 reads CASSLATTAEAFF. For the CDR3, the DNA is TGTGCCAGCAGCTTAGCTACCACAGCTGAAGCTTTCTTT.

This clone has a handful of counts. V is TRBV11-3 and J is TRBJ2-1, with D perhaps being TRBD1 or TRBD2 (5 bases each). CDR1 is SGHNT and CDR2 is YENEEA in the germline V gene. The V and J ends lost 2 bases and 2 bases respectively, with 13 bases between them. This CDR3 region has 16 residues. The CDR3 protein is CASSLWVGGPYNEQFF. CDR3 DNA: TGTGCCAGCAGCTTATGGGTTGGGGGACCCTACAATGAGCAGTTCTTC.

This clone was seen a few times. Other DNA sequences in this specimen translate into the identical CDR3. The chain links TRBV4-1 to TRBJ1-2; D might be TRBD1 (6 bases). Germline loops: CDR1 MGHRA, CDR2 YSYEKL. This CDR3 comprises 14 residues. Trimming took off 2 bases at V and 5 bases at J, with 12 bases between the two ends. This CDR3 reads CASSQQQGSYGYTF. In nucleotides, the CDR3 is TGCGCCAGCAGCCAACAGCAGGGGAGTTATGGCTACACCTTC.

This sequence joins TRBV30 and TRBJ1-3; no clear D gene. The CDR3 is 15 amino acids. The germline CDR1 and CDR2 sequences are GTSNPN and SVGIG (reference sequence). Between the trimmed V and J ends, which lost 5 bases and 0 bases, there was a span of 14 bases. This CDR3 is CAWARGVGSGNTIYF. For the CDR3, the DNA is TGTGCCTGGGCCAGAGGAGTCGGCTCTGGAAACACCATATATTTT.

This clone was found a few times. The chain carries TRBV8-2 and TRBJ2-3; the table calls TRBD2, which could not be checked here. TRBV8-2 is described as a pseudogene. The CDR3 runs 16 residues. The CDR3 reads CASSFQTSGRAYTQYF. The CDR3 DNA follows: TGTGCCAGCAGTTTTCAGACTAGCGGGAGGGCATATACGCAGTATTTT.

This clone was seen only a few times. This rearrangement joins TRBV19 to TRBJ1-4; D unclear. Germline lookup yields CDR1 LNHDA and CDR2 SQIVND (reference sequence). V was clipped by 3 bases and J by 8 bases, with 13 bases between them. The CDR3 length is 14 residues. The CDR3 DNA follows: TGTGCCAGTAGTATCGTTGCCATGAGGGAAAAACTGTTTTTT. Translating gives CASSIVAMREKLFF.

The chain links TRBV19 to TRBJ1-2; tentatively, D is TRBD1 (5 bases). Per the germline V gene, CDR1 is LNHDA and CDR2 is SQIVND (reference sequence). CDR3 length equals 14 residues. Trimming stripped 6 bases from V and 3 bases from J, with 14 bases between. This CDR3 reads CASRRGTGDYGYTF. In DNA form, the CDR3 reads TGTGCCAGTAGGAGGGGAACAGGCGACTATGGCTACACCTTC.

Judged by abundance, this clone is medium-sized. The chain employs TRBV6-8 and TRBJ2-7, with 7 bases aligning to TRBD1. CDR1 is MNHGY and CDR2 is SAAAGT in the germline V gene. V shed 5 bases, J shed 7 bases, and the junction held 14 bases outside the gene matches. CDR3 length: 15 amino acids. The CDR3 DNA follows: TGTGCCAGCAGTCCCCGCAGACAGGGCTTCGGAGAGCAGTACTTC. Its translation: CASSPRRQGFGEQYF.

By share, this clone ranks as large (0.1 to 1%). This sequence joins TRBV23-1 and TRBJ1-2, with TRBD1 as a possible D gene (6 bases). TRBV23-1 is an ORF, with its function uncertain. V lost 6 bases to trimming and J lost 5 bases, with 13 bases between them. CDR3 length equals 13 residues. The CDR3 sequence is CASSSDRRYGYTF. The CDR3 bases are TGCGCCAGCAGCTCCGACAGGCGATATGGCTACACCTTC.

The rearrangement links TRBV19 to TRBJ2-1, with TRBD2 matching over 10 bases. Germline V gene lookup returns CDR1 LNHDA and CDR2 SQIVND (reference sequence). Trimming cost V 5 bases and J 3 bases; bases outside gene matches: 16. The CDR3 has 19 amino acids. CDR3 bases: TGTGCCAGTAGTCCCGTAGCGGGAGGCTCCCTATCCTACTACAATGAGCAGTTCTTC. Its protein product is CASSPVAGGSLSYYNEQFF.

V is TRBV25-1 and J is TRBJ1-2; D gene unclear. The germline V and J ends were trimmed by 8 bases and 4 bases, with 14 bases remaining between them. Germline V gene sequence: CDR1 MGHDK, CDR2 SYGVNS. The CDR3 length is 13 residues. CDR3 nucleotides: TGTGCCAGCGAGTATACGGGAAGCTATGGCTACACCTTC. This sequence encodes CASEYTGSYGYTF.

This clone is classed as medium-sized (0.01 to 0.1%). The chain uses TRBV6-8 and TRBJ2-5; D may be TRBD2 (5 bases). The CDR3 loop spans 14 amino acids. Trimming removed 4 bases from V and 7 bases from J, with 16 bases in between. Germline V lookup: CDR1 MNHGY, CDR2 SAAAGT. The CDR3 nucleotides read TGTGCCAGCAGTTCGTCCGAGACCGGGGTGACCCAGTACTTC. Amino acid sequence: CASSSSETGVTQYF.

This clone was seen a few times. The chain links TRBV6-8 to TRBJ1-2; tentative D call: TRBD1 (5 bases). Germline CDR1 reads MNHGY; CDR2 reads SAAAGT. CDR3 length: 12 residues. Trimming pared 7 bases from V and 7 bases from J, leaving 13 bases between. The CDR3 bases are TGTGCCAGCACTGATGGGGGAGTTGGCTACACCTTC. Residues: CASTDGGVGYTF.

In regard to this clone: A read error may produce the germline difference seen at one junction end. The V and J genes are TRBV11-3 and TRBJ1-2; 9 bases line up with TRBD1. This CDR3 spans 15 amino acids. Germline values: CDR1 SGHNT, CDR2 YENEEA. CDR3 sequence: CASSLEQGADYGYTF. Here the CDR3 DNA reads TGTGCCAGCAGCCTAGAACAGGGGGCTGACTATGGCTACACCTTC. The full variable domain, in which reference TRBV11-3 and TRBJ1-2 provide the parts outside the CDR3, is EAGVVQSPRYKIIEKKQPVAFWCNPISGHNTLYWYLQNLGQGPELLIRYENEEAVDDSQLPKDRFSAERLKGVDSTLKIQPAELGDSAVYLCASSLEQGADYGYTFGSGTRLTVV.

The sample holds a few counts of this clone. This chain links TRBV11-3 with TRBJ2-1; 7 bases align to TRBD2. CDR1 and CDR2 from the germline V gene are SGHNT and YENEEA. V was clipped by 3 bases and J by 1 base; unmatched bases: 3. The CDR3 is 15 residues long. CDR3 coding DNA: TGTGCCAGCAGCTTCCCCGGGGGGTCCTACAATGAGCAGTTCTTC. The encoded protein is CASSFPGGSYNEQFF.

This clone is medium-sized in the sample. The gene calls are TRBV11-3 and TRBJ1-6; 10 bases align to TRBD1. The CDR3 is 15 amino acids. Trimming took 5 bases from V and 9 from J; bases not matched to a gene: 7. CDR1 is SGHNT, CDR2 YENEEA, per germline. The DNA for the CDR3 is TGTGCCAGCAGCCCCGCCGGGACAGGGGCTTCACCCCTCCACTTT. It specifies CASSPAGTGASPLHF.

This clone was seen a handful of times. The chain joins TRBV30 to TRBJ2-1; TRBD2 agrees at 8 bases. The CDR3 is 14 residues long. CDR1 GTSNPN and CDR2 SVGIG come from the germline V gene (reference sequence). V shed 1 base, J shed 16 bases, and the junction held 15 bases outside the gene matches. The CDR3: CAWSAIRTSHSRFF. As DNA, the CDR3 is TGTGCCTGGAGTGCAATCAGGACTAGCCACTCTAGATTCTTC.

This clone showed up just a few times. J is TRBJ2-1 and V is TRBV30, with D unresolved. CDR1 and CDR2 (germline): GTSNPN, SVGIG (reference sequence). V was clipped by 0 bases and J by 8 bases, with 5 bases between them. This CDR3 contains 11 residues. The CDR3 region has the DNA TGTGCCTGGAGTGTCGAGTATGAGCAGTTCTTC. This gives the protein CAWSVEYEQFF.

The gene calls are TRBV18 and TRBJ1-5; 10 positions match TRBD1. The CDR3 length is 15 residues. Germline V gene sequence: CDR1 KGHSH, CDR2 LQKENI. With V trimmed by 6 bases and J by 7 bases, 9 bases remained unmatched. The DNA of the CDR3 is TGTGCCAGCTCCCAGAACATGGACAGGGGGCAGCCCCAGCATTTT. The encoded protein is CASSQNMDRGQPQHF.